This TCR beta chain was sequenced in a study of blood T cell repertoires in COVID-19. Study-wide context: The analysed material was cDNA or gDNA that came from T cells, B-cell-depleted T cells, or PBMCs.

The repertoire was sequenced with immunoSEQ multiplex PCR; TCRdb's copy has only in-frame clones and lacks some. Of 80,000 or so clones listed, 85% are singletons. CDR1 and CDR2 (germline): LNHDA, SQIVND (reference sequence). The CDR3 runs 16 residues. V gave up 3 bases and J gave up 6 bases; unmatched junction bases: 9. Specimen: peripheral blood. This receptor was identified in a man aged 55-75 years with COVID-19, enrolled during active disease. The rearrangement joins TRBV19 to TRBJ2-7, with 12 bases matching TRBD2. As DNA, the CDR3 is TGTGCCAGTAGTATCTCGCTAGCGGGGGGGCCGGGCGAGCAGTACTTC. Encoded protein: CASSISLAGGPGEQYF. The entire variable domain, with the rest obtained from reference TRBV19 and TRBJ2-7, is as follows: DGGITQSPKYLFRKEGQNVTLSCEQNLNHDAMYWYRQDPGQGLRLIYYSQIVNDFQKGDIAEGYSVSREKKESFPLTVTSAQKNPTAFYLCASSISLAGGPGEQYFGPGTRLTVT.